These 10 T cell receptor gamma chains were sequenced from one sample in a study of gamma-delta T cells after stem cell transplantation. TCRdb re-called the RT-PCR reads through CATT. The sample includes 3,000 to 3,500 gamma-chain clones, approximately 4.9% of them seen just once. The sequencing sample was made of gamma-delta T cells. Every receptor here comes from a human donor. It is not recorded whose cells these are; they may come from a transplant donor.

This clone is medium-sized in the sample. The chain employs TRGV9 and TRGJP. With 5 bases clipped from V and 7 bases from J, the junction kept 8 bases outside the gene matches. CDR3 size: 16 residues. Germline values: CDR1 GITISATS, CDR2 ISYDGTV (reference sequence). CDR3 nucleotide sequence: TGTGCCTTGTGGGGTGGAGGGGAGTTGGGCAAAAAAATCAAGGTATTT. It specifies CALWGGGELGKKIKVF.

This clone is labeled as medium-sized. The rearrangement links TRGV9 to TRGJ1 or TRGJ2. Germline lookup yields CDR1 GITISATS and CDR2 ISYDGTV (reference sequence). This CDR3 is built from 13 residues. V gave up 0 bases and J gave up 10 bases; unmatched junction bases: 9. The CDR3 here is CALWEVDPLKKLF. CDR3 nucleotides: TGTGCCTTGTGGGAGGTGGACCCGCTAAAGAAACTCTTT.

As regards this clone: A much larger clone lies one base from this, so it may be a read error. The chain is built from TRGV9 and TRGJP. Germline V CDR1 and CDR2: GITISATS, ISYDGTV (reference sequence). The CDR3 is 19 residues long. V lost 0 bases, J lost 2 bases, and 7 bases stayed unmatched. This CDR3 is CALWEVQTWQELGKKIKVF. The DNA for the CDR3 is TGTGCCTTGTGGGAGGTGCAGACCTGGCAAGAGTTGGGCAAAAAAATCAAGGTATTT.

As to this clone: A read error likely explains this, since a far larger clone differs by one base. The V call is TRGV2, the J call TRGJ1 or TRGJ2. The germline V gene has CDR1 EGSNGY and CDR2 YDSYNSKV. The CDR3 covers 14 residues. V lost 1 base and J lost 11; bases outside the gene matches: 14. The CDR3 bases are TGTGCCACCTGGGACGGACTTGAAGATAATGAGAAACTCTTT. It yields the protein CATWDGLEDNEKLF.

This clone is labeled as medium-sized (0.01 to 0.1%). The chain has TRGV4 and TRGJ1 or TRGJ2. Germline V gives CDR1 EGSTGY, CDR2 YDSYTSSV. The J segment lost 8 bases and the V segment lost 1 base, leaving 5 bases of the junction unmatched. This CDR3 is built from 12 residues. As DNA, the CDR3 is TGTGCCACCTGGGATGGCCCAAATAAGAAACTCTTT. As protein: CATWDGPNKKLF.

The sample holds a few counts of this clone. The V call is TRGV5, the J call TRGJ1 or TRGJ2. The trim removed 0 bases at V and 10 bases at J, leaving 9 bases unmatched. This CDR3 contains 13 residues. Germline CDR1 and CDR2: VINAFY and YDVSNSKD. In nucleotides, the CDR3 is TGTGCCACCTGGGACAGGCCGGGGGAAAAGAAACTCTTT. Translated: CATWDRPGEKKLF.

In its sample, this clone was seen a few times. The chain is built from TRGV9 and TRGJ1 or TRGJ2. From germline, CDR1 is GITISATS and CDR2 ISYDGTV (reference sequence). The CDR3 runs 13 residues. J lost 8 bases, V lost 3 bases, and 10 bases had no gene match. CDR3 sequence reads: CALWEIPGNKKLF. The CDR3 region has the DNA TGTGCCTTGTGGGAGATCCCTGGGAATAAGAAACTCTTT.

The sample holds a few counts of this clone. This clone may be a read error of a much larger clone one base away. The chain couples TRGV3 to TRGJ1 or TRGJ2. The CDR3 totals 11 residues. The V gene's germline CDR1 is VTNTFY and CDR2 YDVSTARD (reference sequence). For the CDR3, the DNA is TGTGCCACCTGGGAGAGGTATAGGAAACTCTTT. This sequence encodes CATWERYRKLF.

The rearrangement joins TRGV9 to TRGJ1 or TRGJ2. The CDR3 length is 14 residues. The germline V gene has CDR1 GITISATS and CDR2 ISYDGTV (reference sequence). The V segment lost 5 bases and the J segment 3 bases; nucleotides outside the gene matches: 10. CDR3 loop: CALWAPHLYYKKLF. For the CDR3, the DNA is TGTGCCTTGTGGGCCCCACACCTTTATTATAAGAAACTCTTT.

This clone was counted a few times. This could be a read error, since a much larger clone is one nucleotide away. The sample holds other DNA sequences that translate to the same CDR3. The rearrangement links TRGV9 to TRGJP. This CDR3 contains 15 residues. The V gene end was trimmed by 0 bases and the J gene end by 11 bases; junction bases not matched to a gene: 4. Germline-derived CDR1 and CDR2 are GITISATS and ISYDGTV (reference sequence). CDR3 sequence reads: CALWEVKMGKKIKVF. The CDR3 DNA sequence: TGTGCCTTGTGGGAGGTGAAAATGGGCAAAAAAATCAAGGTATTT.